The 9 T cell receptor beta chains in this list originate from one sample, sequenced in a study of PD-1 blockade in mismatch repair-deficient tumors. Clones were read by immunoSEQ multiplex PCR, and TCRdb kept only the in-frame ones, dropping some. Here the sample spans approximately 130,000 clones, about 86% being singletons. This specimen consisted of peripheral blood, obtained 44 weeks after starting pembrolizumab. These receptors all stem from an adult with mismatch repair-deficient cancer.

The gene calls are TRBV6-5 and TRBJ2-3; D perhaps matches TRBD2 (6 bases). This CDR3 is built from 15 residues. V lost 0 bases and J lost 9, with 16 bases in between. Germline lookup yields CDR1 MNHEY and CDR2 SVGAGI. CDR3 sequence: CASSYSRVGTYTQYF. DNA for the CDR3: TGTGCCAGCAGTTACTCACGTGTAGGGACTTACACGCAGTATTTT.

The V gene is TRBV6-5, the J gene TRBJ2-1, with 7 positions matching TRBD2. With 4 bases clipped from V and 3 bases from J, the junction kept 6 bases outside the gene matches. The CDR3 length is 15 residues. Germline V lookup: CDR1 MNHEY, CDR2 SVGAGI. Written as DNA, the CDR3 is TGTGCCAGCAGTTGGTCGGGAGGAGGCTACAATGAGCAGTTCTTC. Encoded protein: CASSWSGGGYNEQFF.

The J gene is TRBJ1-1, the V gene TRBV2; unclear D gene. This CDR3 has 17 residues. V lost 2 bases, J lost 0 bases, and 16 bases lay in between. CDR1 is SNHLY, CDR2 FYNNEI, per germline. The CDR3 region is CASSEFRDEGLNTEAFF. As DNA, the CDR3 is TGTGCCAGCAGTGAATTTCGGGATGAGGGTTTGAACACTGAAGCTTTCTTT.

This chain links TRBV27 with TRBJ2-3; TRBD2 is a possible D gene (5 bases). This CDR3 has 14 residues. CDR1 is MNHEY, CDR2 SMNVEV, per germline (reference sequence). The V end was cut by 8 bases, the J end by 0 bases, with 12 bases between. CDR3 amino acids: CASYGLASTDTQYF. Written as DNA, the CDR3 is TGTGCCAGCTACGGACTCGCTAGCACAGATACGCAGTATTTT.

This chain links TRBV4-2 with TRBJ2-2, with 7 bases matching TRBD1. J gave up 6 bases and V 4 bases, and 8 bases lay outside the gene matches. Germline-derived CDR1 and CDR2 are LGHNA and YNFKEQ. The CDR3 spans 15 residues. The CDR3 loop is CASSLDRVLAGELFF. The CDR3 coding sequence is TGTGCCAGCAGCCTCGACAGGGTCCTGGCCGGGGAGCTGTTTTTT.

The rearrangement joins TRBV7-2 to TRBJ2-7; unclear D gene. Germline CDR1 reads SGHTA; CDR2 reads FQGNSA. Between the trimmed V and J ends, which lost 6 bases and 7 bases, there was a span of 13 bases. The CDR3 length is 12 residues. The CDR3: CASSPGLEEQYF. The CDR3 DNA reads TGTGCCAGCAGTCCTGGGTTGGAGGAGCAGTACTTC. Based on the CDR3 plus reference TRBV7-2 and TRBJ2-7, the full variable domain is GAGVSQSPSNKVTEKGKDVELRCDPISGHTALYWYRQSLGQGLEFLIYFQGNSAPDKSGLPSDRFSAERTGGSVSTLTIQRTQQEDSAVYLCASSPGLEEQYFGPGTRLTVT.

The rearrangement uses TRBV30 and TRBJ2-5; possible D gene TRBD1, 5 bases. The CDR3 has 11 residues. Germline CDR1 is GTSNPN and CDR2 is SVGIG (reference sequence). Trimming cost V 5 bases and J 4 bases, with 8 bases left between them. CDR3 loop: CAWATGETQYF. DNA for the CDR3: TGTGCCTGGGCCACAGGAGAGACCCAGTACTTC. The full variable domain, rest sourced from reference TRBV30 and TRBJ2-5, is SQTIHQWPATLVQPVGSPLSLECTVEGTSNPNLYWYRQAAGRGLQLLFYSVGIGQISSEVPQNLSASRPQDRQFILSSKKLLLSDSGFYLCAWATGETQYFGPGTRLLVL.

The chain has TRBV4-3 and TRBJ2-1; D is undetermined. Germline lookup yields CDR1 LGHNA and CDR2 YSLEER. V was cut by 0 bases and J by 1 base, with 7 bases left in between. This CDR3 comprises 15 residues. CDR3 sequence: CASSQDWLSYNEQFF. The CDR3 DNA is TGCGCCAGCAGCCAAGATTGGCTATCCTACAATGAGCAGTTCTTC.

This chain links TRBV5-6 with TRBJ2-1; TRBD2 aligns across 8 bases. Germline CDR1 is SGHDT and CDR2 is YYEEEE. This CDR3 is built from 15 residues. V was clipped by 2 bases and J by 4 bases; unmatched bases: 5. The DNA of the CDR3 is TGTGCCAGCAGCTTAACTAGCGGAGGTTACAATGAGCAGTTCTTC. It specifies CASSLTSGGYNEQFF.